The next 12 T cell receptor beta chains were all read from a single sample in a study of cytomegalovirus exposure and HLA in healthy donors. PCR was performed using 60 Vbeta and 13 Jbeta primers. Only in-frame clones appear in the TCRdb table, and some are missing; sequencing was by immunoSEQ multiplex PCR. The sample yields 70,000 to 95,000 clones, 80% seen once. Input material: PBMCs. The receptor set was obtained from a man between 18 and 29 years old in good health and CMV-seronegative.

The chain carries TRBV7-3 and TRBJ2-2; D remains unclear. Between the trimmed V and J ends, which lost 4 bases and 6 bases, there was a span of 6 bases. CDR1 is SGHTA and CDR2 is FQGTGA in the germline V gene. The CDR3 runs to 12 residues. The CDR3 DNA reads TGTGCCAGCAGCTCTCCCCCCGGGGAGCTGTTTTTT. Translated, it gives CASSSPPGELFF.

Details on this clone: One end of the junction fails to match germline, which may point to a read error. CDR3 nucleotides: TGTGCCAGCAGTTACTCACAGGGGGCTACCCAGGTCTTC. Its translation is CASSYSQGATQVF. This chain uses TRBV6-5 with TRBJ2-1, with TRBD1 identical over 9 bases. The germline V gene has CDR1 MNHEY and CDR2 SVGAGI. CDR3 length equals 13 residues.

The J gene is TRBJ2-1, the V gene TRBV6-4; perhaps TRBD1 as D (5 bases). Germline lookup yields CDR1 MRHNA and CDR2 SNTAGT. The CDR3 has 16 residues. V lost 2 bases to trimming and J lost 7 bases, with 18 bases between them. As DNA, the CDR3 is TGTGCCAGCAGTGACGGGTCAGGGTCGGTAGATAATGAGCAGTTCTTC. Translated, it gives CASSDGSGSVDNEQFF.

V is TRBV20-1 and J is TRBJ1-2; no firm D call. CDR1 and CDR2 from the germline V gene are DFQATT and SNEGSKA (reference sequence). V lost 6 bases and J 4 bases, leaving 9 bases between the germline ends. This CDR3 has 11 amino acids. CDR3 protein: CSATPGYGYTF. The CDR3 nucleotides are TGCAGTGCCACCCCGGGCTATGGCTACACCTTC.

The chain is built from TRBV9 and TRBJ2-1, with D possibly being TRBD2 (5 bases). Trimming took 3 bases from V and 8 from J, leaving 18 bases between them. CDR3 length: 15 amino acids. Looked up from germline, CDR1 is SGDLS and CDR2 is YYNGEE. The CDR3 coding sequence is TGTGCCAGCAGCGAGAGCCCAACTCTAGCATATGAGCAGTTCTTC. This gives the protein CASSESPTLAYEQFF.

This clone was seen a single time. V usage is TRBV5-1 and J usage is TRBJ1-1; 8 nucleotides align to TRBD1. Germline-derived CDR1 and CDR2 are SGHRS and YFSETQ. Trimming removed 4 bases from V and 2 bases from J; junction bases left unmatched: 7. CDR3 length: 15 residues. CDR3 sequence (DNA): TGCGCCAGCAGCCGCCCGGACAGGGCCAACACTGAAGCTTTCTTT. This encodes CASSRPDRANTEAFF. The whole variable domain, remainder taken from reference TRBV5-1 and TRBJ1-1, is KAGVTQTPRYLIKTRGQQVTLSCSPISGHRSVSWYQQTPGQGLQFLFEYFSETQRNKGNFPGRFSGRQFSNSRSEMNVSTLELGDSALYLCASSRPDRANTEAFFGQGTRLTVV.

The genes are TRBV19 and TRBJ2-1; 7 bases align to TRBD1. V shed 4 bases, J shed 7 bases, and the junction held 10 bases outside the gene matches. The germline gives CDR1 LNHDA, CDR2 SQIVND (reference sequence). The CDR3 is 15 residues long. The chain's CDR3 is CASSNPLDRANEQFF. CDR3 nucleotide sequence: TGTGCCAGTAGTAACCCACTAGACAGGGCGAATGAGCAGTTCTTC. Combining the CDR3 with reference TRBV19 and TRBJ2-1 gives the whole variable domain DGGITQSPKYLFRKEGQNVTLSCEQNLNHDAMYWYRQDPGQGLRLIYYSQIVNDFQKGDIAEGYSVSREKKESFPLTVTSAQKNPTAFYLCASSNPLDRANEQFFGPGTRLTVL.

The chain has TRBV7-9 and TRBJ1-2; a possible D gene is TRBD1 (5 bases). The CDR3 consists of 15 residues. The V gene lost 2 bases and the J gene lost 5 bases, with 15 bases spanning the gap. Germline loops: CDR1 SEHNR, CDR2 FQNEAQ (reference sequence). CDR3 in amino acids: CASSLSGDGLYGYTF. CDR3 DNA: TGTGCCAGCAGCTTAAGCGGGGACGGCCTTTATGGCTACACCTTC.

This chain joins TRBV21-1 and TRBJ2-3; the table's D gene call, TRBD1, was not cross checked with the DNA. TRBV21-1 is marked as a pseudogene. CDR3 size: 17 residues. The CDR3 nucleotides read TGTGCCAGCAGCAAAGCGTATTGGCATCGTTGCACAGATACGCAGTATTTT. This sequence encodes CASSKAYWHRCTDTQYF.

The J gene is TRBJ2-7, the V gene TRBV9; 7 bases line up with TRBD2. There are 15 residues in the CDR3. CDR1 is SGDLS, CDR2 YYNGEE, per germline. Unmatched junction bases numbered 6, after V lost 0 bases and J lost 3 bases. This chain's CDR3 is CASSVDGASGYEQYF. The CDR3, as DNA: TGTGCCAGCAGCGTAGATGGGGCTAGCGGCTACGAGCAGTACTTC.

V is TRBV27 and J is TRBJ2-2, with 11 bases aligning to TRBD2. The trim removed 9 bases at V and 7 bases at J, leaving 13 bases unmatched. CDR1 is MNHEY, CDR2 SMNVEV, per germline (reference sequence). There are 16 residues in the CDR3. CDR3 region: CARGGLAGGSGGELFF. CDR3 bases: TGTGCCAGAGGGGGGCTAGCGGGGGGTTCTGGCGGGGAGCTGTTTTTT.

This rearrangement joins TRBV6-6 to TRBJ2-7; a possible D gene is TRBD2 (6 bases). CDR3 length equals 16 residues. V lost 0 bases and J lost 3, with 15 bases in between. Germline CDR1 reads MNHNY; CDR2 reads SVGAGI (reference sequence). The CDR3 DNA reads as TGTGCCAGCAGTTACTCGTTCGGGGGAACAGACTACGAGCAGTACTTC. Translating gives CASSYSFGGTDYEQYF.